These 8 T cell receptor beta chains were sequenced from one sample in a study of T cell responses to AZD1222 COVID-19 vaccine (dated by TCRdb to the early 2020s). Library preparation employed the immunoSEQ multiplex PCR assay. TCRdb obtained this table from immuneACCESS and retained in-frame rearrangements with V and J assigned. These tables miss some clones; where compared with another copy, unresolved V genes account for less than half of the shortfall, and the remainder is unexplained. This sample gives more than 150,000 clones in total; about 90% of them show up just once. About a tenth of the sample lies in the top ten. The sample's time point label, decoded: about 28 days (+/-7) after the second vaccine dose. The sample here was peripheral blood, taken 28 days after the second AZD1222 dose. The receptors originated from an adult who received the AZD1222 COVID-19 vaccine.

CDR3 bases: TGCGCCAGCAGCTTGGATGGCGGTACCTACAATGAGCAGTTCTTC. Protein: CASSLDGGTYNEQFF. The rearrangement links TRBV5-1 to TRBJ2-1; D unclear. V shed 0 bases and J shed 2 bases, with 9 bases lying between them. The CDR3 runs to 15 residues. Germline-derived CDR1 and CDR2 are SGHRS and YFSETQ.

The chain combines TRBV16 with TRBJ1-3; D is undetermined. The CDR3 sequence is 15 residues long. Trimming removed 3 bases at V and 3 bases at J, with 12 bases between. CDR1 is KGHSY and CDR2 is FQNENV in the germline V gene. The CDR3 DNA reads as TGTGCCAGCAGCCAGGGCAGAAACTTTGGAAACACCATATATTTT. Protein product: CASSQGRNFGNTIYF.

The chain joins TRBV18 to TRBJ2-5; D is undetermined. CDR1 is KGHSH, CDR2 LQKENI, per germline. V lost 8 bases and J 4 bases, leaving 11 bases between the germline ends. The CDR3 sequence is 12 residues long. The CDR3, as DNA: TGTGCCAGCACCCCGACGGGAGAGACCCAGTACTTC. Amino acid sequence: CASTPTGETQYF.

This chain connects TRBV6-5 to TRBJ1-4, with D possibly matching TRBD1 (5 bases). Germline V gene sequence: CDR1 MNHEY, CDR2 SVGAGI. The CDR3 spans 15 residues. V was cut by 1 base and J by 1 base, with 7 bases left in between. The CDR3 DNA is TGTGCCAGCAGTTACTTGCAGGGAACTAATGAAAAACTGTTTTTT. Its protein is CASSYLQGTNEKLFF.

The chain couples TRBV12-3 or TRBV12-4 to TRBJ1-1; D gene uncertain. Trimming left V 11 bases short and J 11 bases short, with 18 bases between. This CDR3 contains 11 residues. Here the CDR3 DNA reads TGTGCCCGCCCCGACCTTCTGCCGGCTTTCTTT. Amino acids: CARPDLLPAFF.

This chain links TRBV15 with TRBJ1-2; D is unresolved. Germline V gene sequence: CDR1 LNHNV, CDR2 YYDKDF (reference sequence). This CDR3 contains 19 residues. Trimming cost V 0 bases and J 4 bases, with 24 bases left between them. DNA for the CDR3: TGTGCCACCAGCAGAGATACTCCAAGGGAGAACCCCGAGGTCTATGGCTACACCTTC. This codes for CATSRDTPRENPEVYGYTF.

This clone was detected only a few times. The chain links TRBV7-2 to TRBJ1-1; 7 bases fit TRBD1. Germline V CDR1 and CDR2: SGHTA, FQGNSA. J lost 0 bases, V lost 4 bases, and 5 bases had no gene match. The CDR3 is 15 amino acids. The CDR3 DNA sequence: TGTGCCAGCAGCTATGACAGGGTAATGAACACTGAAGCTTTCTTT. Residues: CASSYDRVMNTEAFF.

This sequence joins TRBV11-2 and TRBJ1-6, with no clear D. The CDR3 is 12 residues long. CDR1 and CDR2 from the germline V gene are SGHAT and FQNNGV. Trimming left V 5 bases short and J 5 bases short, with 4 bases between. Here the CDR3 reads CASSAHNSPLHF. The DNA for the CDR3 is TGTGCCAGCAGCGCGCATAATTCACCCCTCCACTTT. Full variable domain (remainder filled in from reference TRBV11-2 and TRBJ1-6): EAGVAQSPRYKIIEKRQSVAFWCNPISGHATLYWYQQILGQGPKLLIQFQNNGVVDDSQLPKDRFSAERLKGVDSTLKIQPAKLEDSAVYLCASSAHNSPLHFGNGTRLTVT.